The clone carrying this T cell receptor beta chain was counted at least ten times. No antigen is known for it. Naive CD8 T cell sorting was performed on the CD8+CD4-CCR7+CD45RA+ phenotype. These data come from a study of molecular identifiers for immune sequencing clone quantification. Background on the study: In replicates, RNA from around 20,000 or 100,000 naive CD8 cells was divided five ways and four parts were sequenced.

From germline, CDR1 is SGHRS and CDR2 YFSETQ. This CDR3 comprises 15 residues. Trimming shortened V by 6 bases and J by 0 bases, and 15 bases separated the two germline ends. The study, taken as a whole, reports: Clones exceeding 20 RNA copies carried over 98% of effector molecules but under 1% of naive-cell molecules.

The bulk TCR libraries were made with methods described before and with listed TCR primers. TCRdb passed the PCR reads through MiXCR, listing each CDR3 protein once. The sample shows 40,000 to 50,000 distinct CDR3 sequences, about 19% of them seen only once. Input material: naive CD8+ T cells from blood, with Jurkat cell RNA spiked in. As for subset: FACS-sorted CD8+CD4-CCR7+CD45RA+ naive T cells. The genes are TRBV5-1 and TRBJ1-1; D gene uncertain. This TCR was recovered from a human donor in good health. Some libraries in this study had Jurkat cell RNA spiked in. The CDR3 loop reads CASIREPTMNTEAFF. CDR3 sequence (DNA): TGCGCCAGCATCCGGGAGCCTACCATGAACACTGAAGCTTTCTTT.